Detailed here is one TCR beta chain. This receptor's antigen is unknown. The sample holds no much larger clone one base away, and base qualities are not on file. Using the deep immunoSEQ assay, multiplex PCR amplified TCR CDR3 regions from genomic DNA. For each cell subset, the extracted genomic DNA was distributed evenly across all wells of several immunoSEQ 96-well plates, and each plate served as one replicate. Each replicate PCR for unsorted PBMC received about 0.3 ug genomic DNA, equal to about 30,000 T cell genomes. Ten immunoSEQ deep assay plates were used to sequence unsorted PBMC genomic DNA. Purified libraries were measured with a Qubit 3.0 fluorometer, size-checked on a Bioanalyzer 2100, and measured again with the KAPA Library Quantification kit. Every immunoSEQ 96-well plate was sequenced on a dedicated single-read 150-cycle Illumina NextSeq 550 flow cell. As for the original processing: The immunoSEQ output contained only junctional sequences without quality scores, so filtering could not match that applied to full-length reads. Sequences were annotated with PyIR, a Python wrapper for IgBLAST v1.9, using IMGT germline references to assign V/J genes and CDR3. Reads were removed for weak V/J assignments (E-value above 1e-6), missing CDR3, stop codons, out-of-frame junctions, or ambiguous translated residues. V3J clonotypes were defined by identical inferred V gene, J gene, and CDR3 amino acid sequence. To compute the percentage overlap between repertoires, the number of shared unique clonotypes was divided by the size of the smaller repertoire. RTK rarefaction, the Chao1 estimator, and Recon v2.1 estimates of unobserved clonotypes were used to assess repertoire richness. TCRdb obtained this table from immuneACCESS and retained in-frame rearrangements with V and J assigned. These tables miss some clones; where compared with another copy, unresolved V genes account for less than half of the shortfall, and the remainder is unexplained. V, J and clone size were drawn from that table, and D and trimming were deduced from the DNA. In this sample the table shows about 490,000 clones, 75% to 85% of which occur a single time. Approximately 12% of the sample goes to the ten largest clones.

This sample was taken from a study of shared clonotypes between healthy human individuals (dated by TCRdb to 2020 to 2022). In the study overall: A couple of women and three men aged 18 to 49 years were included in the cohort. To estimate repertoire size and how much clonotypes are shared between individuals, the study performed deep sequencing of blood TCR repertoires from about five healthy adults. Libraries were prepared and TCR repertoires were sequenced by different laboratories using diverse techniques, in order to increase sequencing depth and limit assay-specific biases. Leukapheresis yielded between about 0.85 and 9 billion PBMCs per donor. Beyond this particular receptor, the publication reports: The genetic and exposure-history diversity represented was limited by the small number of donors. Pairwise subsampling led to the expectation that sequencing depth would affect the degree of clonotype sharing among donors. Sampling was limited to blood, and TCR repertoires in tissue likely differ from TCR repertoires in blood.

The donors were healthy, HIV-negative adults who had no recently reported acute infections or vaccinations. Every donor was a Caucasian adult residing in Nashville, Tennessee, USA. For unsorted samples, tens of millions of PBMCs were counted, and genomic DNA was extracted using the QIAamp DNA Blood Mini kit. Blood was collected by leukapheresis, and PBMCs were isolated by Ficoll-Histopaque density gradient centrifugation and then cryopreserved in liquid nitrogen vapor phase. From the germline V gene, CDR1 is KGHSH and CDR2 is LQKENI. The CDR3 spans 14 residues, from the cysteine through the phenylalanine. The CDR3 DNA has 42 bases and is translated from base 1. Relative to germline, V is missing 3 bases and J is missing 5 bases, with 4 bases of the junction outside any gene match.

The specimen was PBMCs. The chain links TRBV18 with TRBJ2-3; 8 bases in between match TRBD2. The receptor's source is a woman between 40 and 50 years old in good health. Some clones in this sample may be carry-over from other donors' samples. The CDR3 region: CASSPTSAEDTQYF. The DNA sequence is given as TGTGCCAGCTCACCGACTAGCGCAGAAGATACGCAGTATTTT.